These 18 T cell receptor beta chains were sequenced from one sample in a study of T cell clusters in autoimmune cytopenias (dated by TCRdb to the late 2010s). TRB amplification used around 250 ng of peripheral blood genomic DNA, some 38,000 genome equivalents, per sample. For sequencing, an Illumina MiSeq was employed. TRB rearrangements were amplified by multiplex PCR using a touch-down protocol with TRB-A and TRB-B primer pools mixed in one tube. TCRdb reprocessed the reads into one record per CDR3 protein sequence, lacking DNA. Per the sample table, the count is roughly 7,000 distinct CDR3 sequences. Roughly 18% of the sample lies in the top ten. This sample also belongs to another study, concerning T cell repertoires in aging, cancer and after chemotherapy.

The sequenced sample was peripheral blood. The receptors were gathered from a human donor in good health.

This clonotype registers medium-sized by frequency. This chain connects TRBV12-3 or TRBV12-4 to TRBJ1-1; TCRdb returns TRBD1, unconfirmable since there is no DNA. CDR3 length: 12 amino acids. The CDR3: CASKRVGGEAFF.

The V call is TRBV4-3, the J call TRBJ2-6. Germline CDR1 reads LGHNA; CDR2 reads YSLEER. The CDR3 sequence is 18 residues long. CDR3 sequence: CASSQVVASTSGANVLTF.

The CDR3 here is CASSISLGLGQNIQYF. The chain joins TRBV19 to TRBJ2-4. The V gene's germline CDR1 is LNHDA and CDR2 SQIVND (reference sequence). The CDR3 totals 16 residues.

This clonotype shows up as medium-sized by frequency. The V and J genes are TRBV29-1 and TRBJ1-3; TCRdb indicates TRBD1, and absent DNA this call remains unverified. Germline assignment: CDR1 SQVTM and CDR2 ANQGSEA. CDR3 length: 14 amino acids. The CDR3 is CSVEDRGSGNTIYF.

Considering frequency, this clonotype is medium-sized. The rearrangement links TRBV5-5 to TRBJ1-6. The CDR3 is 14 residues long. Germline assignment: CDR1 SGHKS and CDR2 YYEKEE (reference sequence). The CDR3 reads CASSTRTAGSPLHF.

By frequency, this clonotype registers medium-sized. The CDR3 sequence: CSVDQENTGELFF. The chain recombines TRBV29-1 with TRBJ2-2. Germline V gene data show CDR1 as SQVTM and CDR2 as ANQGSEA. This CDR3 spans 13 amino acids.

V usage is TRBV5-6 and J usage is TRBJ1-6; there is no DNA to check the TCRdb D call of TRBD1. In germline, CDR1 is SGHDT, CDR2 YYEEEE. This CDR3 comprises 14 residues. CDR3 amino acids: CASSPGTRGSPLHF.

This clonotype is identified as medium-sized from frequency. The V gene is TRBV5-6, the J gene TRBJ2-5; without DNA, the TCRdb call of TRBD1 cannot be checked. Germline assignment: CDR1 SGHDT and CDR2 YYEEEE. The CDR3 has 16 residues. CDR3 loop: CASSSGGGTAQETQYF.

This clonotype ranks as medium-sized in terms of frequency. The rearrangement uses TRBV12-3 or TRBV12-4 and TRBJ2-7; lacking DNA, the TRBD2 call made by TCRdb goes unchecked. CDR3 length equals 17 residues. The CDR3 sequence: CASSLPPTGISSYEQYF.

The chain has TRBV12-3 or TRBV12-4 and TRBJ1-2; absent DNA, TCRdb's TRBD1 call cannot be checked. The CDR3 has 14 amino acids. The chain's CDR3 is CASVSGRTNYGYTF.

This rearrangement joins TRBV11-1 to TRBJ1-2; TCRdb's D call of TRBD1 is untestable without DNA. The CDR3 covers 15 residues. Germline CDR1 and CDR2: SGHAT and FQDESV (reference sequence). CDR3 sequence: CASSPESQAGYGYTF. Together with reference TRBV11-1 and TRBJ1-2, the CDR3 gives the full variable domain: EAEVAQSPRYKITEKSQAVAFWCDPISGHATLYWYRQILGQGPELLVQFQDESVVDDSQLPKDRFSAERLKGVDSTLKIQPAELGDSAMYLCASSPESQAGYGYTFGSGTRLTVV.

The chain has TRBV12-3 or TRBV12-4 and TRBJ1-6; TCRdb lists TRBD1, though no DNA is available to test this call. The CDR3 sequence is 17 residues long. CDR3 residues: CASSLSWTQGASSPLHF.

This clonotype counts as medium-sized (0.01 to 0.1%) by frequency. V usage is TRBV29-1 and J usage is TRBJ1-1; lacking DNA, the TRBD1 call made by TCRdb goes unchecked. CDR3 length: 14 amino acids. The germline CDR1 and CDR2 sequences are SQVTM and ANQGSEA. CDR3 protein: CSVEYQGGNTEAFF.

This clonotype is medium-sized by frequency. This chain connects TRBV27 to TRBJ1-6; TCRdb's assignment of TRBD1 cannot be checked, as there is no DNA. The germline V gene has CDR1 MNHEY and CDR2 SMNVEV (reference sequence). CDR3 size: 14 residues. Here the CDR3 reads CATQRTEANSPLHF.

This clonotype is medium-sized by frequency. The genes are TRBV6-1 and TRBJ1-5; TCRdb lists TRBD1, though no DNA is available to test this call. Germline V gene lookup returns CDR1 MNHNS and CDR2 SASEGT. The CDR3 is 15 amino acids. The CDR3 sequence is CASTYGTGGNQPQHF.

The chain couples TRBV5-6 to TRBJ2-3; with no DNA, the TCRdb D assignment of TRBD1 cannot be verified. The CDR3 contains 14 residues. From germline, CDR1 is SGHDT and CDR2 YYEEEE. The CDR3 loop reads CASSLPSGEHTQYF.

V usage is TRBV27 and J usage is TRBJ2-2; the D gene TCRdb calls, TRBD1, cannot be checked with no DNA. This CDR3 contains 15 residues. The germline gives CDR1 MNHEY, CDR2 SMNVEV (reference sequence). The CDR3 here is CASRLGQVTAGELFF.

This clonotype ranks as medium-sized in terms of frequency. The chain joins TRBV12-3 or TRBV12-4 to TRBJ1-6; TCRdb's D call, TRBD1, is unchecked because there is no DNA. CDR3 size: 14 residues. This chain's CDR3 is CASSLRQGGSPLHF.